The rows below give T cell receptor beta chains drawn from one sample of a study of blood T cell repertoires in COVID-19. Using immunoSEQ multiplex PCR, the repertoire was profiled, and TCRdb retains in-frame clones only, with some absent. The sample consists of 300,000 or so clones, 70% to 90% of them appearing once. Sequencing was done on a sample of PBMCs or T cells enriched from blood (not recorded which). These receptor sequences come from a woman in her 30s who had recovered from COVID-19. The CDR3 runs from the conserved cysteine through the conserved F or W.

12 TRBJ1-2 TRBV5-6 CASSLRGNGYTF
15 TRBJ1-2 TRBV7-3 CASRRGQLIHDGYTF
14 TRBJ1-2 TRBV27 CASSRDSANYGYTF
13 TRBJ2-1 TRBV7-3 CASSQSVNNEQFF
17 TRBJ2-5 TRBV3-1/TRBV3-2 CASSHPPGNREQETQYF
12 TRBJ1-5 TRBV30 CAFDRGNQPQHF
16 TRBJ2-7 TRBV27 CASKQGGQGSSDEQYF
11 TRBJ1-1 TRBV19 CASVQGTEAFF
11 TRBJ2-5 TRBV5-1 CASSLAETQYF
11 TRBJ2-7 TRBV6-5 CASHRSNEQYF
14 TRBJ1-1 TRBV10-3 CASRTGGEFTEAFF
14 TRBJ1-1 TRBV7-3 CASSLRRDRTEAFF
14 TRBJ1-1 TRBV7-3 CASSLQGMNTEAFF
15 TRBJ1-3 TRBV4-1 CASSPGLWIGNTIYF
15 TRBJ2-3 TRBV7-2 CASSLDRGPTDTQYF
14 TRBJ2-7 TRBV27 CASSSSTGPYEQYF
14 TRBJ1-2 TRBV30 CAWSHHGQGSGYTF
13 TRBJ1-6 TRBV7-9 CASWERDNSPLHF
15 TRBJ1-1 TRBV4-1 CASSQVGQGDTEAFF
15 TRBJ1-1 TRBV7-9 CASSLNSGLREEAFF
15 TRBJ1-2 TRBV19 CASSIEDRGRDGYTF
13 TRBJ1-1 TRBV30 CAWSVGSGTEAFF
14 TRBJ1-2 TRBV2 CASTRDRAIYGYTF
15 TRBJ1-2 TRBV11-2 CASSSLGTVLYGYTF
16 TRBJ1-3 TRBV5-6 CASSDAGKATGNTIYF
15 TRBJ1-1 TRBV19 CASSTLTVGNTEAFF
14 TRBJ2-5 TRBV7-6 CASSGTSGPETQYF
13 TRBJ1-2 TRBV2 CASRRDRSSFCTF